The T cell receptor (beta chain) under discussion was sequenced for a study of blood T cells in healthy people across ages. Germline V lookup: CDR1 LNHNV, CDR2 YYDKDF (reference sequence). Deletions cut 3 bases from V and 7 bases from J, with 12 bases between. The CDR3 covers 14 residues. Concerning this clonotype itself: Its antigen is currently unknown.

Primers used in a second PCR of roughly 7 to 12 cycles were a sample-barcoded 5' primer and a J-beta primer mix. CDR3-containing paired-end reads numbering at least 2.5 million came from each sample. MiXCR, run by TCRdb on the 5' RACE reads, gives a single entry per CDR3 protein. The top ten hold less than 20% of the sample, which has roughly 650,000 distinct CDR3 sequences, about 32% seen once. Whole-study results and caveats: No conclusive comparison of naive versus antigen-experienced cells was possible with unsorted PBMCs. Long-lived and aged donors differed, with more naive CD4+ cells and higher diversity in the long-lived. TCR beta diversity per million T cells fell roughly linearly with age.

This chain connects TRBV15 to TRBJ1-4; D unresolved. Material: blood. The sequence came from a woman older than 75 in good health. CDR3 sequence: CATSSTGIGEKLFF. The CDR3 DNA reads TGTGCCACCAGCAGTACGGGGATTGGTGAAAAACTGTTTTTT.